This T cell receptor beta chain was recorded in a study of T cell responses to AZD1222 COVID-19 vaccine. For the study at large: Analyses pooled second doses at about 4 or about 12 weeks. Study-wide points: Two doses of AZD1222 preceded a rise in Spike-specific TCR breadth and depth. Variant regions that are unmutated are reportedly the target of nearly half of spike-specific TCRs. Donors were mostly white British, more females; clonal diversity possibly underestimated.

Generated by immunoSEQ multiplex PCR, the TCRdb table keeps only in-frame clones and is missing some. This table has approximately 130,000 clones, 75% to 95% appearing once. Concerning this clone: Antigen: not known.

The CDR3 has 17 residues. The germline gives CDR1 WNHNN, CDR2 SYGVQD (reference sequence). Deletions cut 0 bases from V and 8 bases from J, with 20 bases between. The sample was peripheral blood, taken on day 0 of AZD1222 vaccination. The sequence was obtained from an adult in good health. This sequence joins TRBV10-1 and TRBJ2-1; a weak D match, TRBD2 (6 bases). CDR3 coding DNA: TGCGCCAGCAGTGAGTCGAAACCGGGACTCATCAGGCATGAGCAGTTCTTC. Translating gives CASSESKPGLIRHEQFF.